Listed below are T cell receptor beta chains from one sample, sequenced in a study of CXCR3-negative and CXCR3-positive naive CD8 T cells. Reprocessing the 5' RACE reads, TCRdb reports a single entry for every CDR3 protein and omits DNA. In all, the sample yields 85,000 to 90,000 distinct CDR3 sequences. Sequenced sample: naive CXCR3+ CD8+ T cells from blood. The receptors shown here come from a human donor in good health. Some clones in this sample may be carry-over from other donors' samples. Each CDR3 is given with its conserved first and last residue.

v_gene	j_gene	CDR3aa
TRBV14	TRBJ2-7	CASSPFGGYSYEQYF
TRBV4-1	TRBJ1-6	CASSQPGQASYNSPLHF
TRBV29-1	TRBJ2-7	CSVEGRPDEQYF
TRBV6-6	TRBJ2-5	CASSPKGRARETQYF
TRBV27	TRBJ2-3	CASSRTGWDTQYF
TRBV4-1	TRBJ2-3	CASSQGQVDTQYF
TRBV6-5	TRBJ2-5	CASRPTSGRQETQYF
TRBV20-1	TRBJ2-5	CSASRPGVQETQYF
TRBV24-1	TRBJ1-2	CATSDLTGNGGYTF
TRBV28	TRBJ2-1	CASSLAGLSSYNEQFF
TRBV5-1	TRBJ2-3	CASSSMSAPDTQYF
TRBV20-1	TRBJ1-3	CSAREVAGNTIYF
TRBV7-6	TRBJ2-3	CASTPAAGTDTQYF
TRBV25-1	TRBJ1-5	CASSDYDSNQPQHF
TRBV7-2	TRBJ1-2	CASSHQGGLYGYTF
TRBV4-2	TRBJ1-1	CASSTGSSEAFF
TRBV29-1	TRBJ2-3	CSVLRSDTQYF
TRBV3-1	TRBJ2-1	CASSLAEYNEQFF
TRBV6-6	TRBJ1-1	CASISNTEAFF
TRBV29-1	TRBJ1-5	CSVTTGESNQPQHF
TRBV6-2/TRBV6-3	TRBJ1-5	CASSTGTRQPQHF
TRBV20-1	TRBJ2-7	CSAIRAGGMWYEQYF
TRBV4-2	TRBJ2-7	CASSQDGLAGAPGEQYF
TRBV13	TRBJ1-1	CASSSGENTEAFF
TRBV28	TRBJ2-1	CASSLGGLAGGSEQFF
TRBV29-1	TRBJ2-3	CSVEEVRQGASIDTQYF
TRBV20-1	TRBJ2-1	CSARAPTSDNEQFF
TRBV12-3/TRBV12-4	TRBJ2-1	CASSALAGGYSYNEQFF
TRBV11-2	TRBJ1-2	CASLGGQDLYGYTF
TRBV15	TRBJ2-2	CATSGGLAGRETFGELFF
TRBV27	TRBJ2-5	CASSFRGEETQYF
TRBV7-2	TRBJ2-1	CASSLGGGSYNEQFF
TRBV28	TRBJ2-7	CASSSNQGQYF
TRBV14	TRBJ2-5	CASSQGATVYQETQYF